This TCR beta chain derives from a study of cytomegalovirus exposure and HLA in healthy donors. General study findings and limits: In a later analysis, at a false discovery rate of 0.05, under 20,000 TCR beta sequences matched HLA alleles. CMV serostatus was the sole immune exposure information available. Among TCR beta chains of equal frequency, HLA-associated ones were more clonally expanded in a later analysis.

The CDR3 has 16 amino acids. V lost 5 bases, J lost 4 bases, and 17 bases lay in between. Germline CDR1 and CDR2: SGHVS and FQNEAQ. The PCR was carried out with 60 Vbeta primers and 13 Jbeta primers. Sequenced by immunoSEQ multiplex PCR; TCRdb stores in-frame clones only, minus some. The table lists about 160,000 clones, roughly 80% of them singletons. As for this clone: What it binds is not known.

J is TRBJ2-2 and V is TRBV7-8, with D possibly TRBD1 on 6 matching bases. This sequence originates from a male donor in good health and CMV-seronegative. The material sequenced was PBMCs. The CDR3 DNA follows: TGTGCCAGCAGCGGCCATACAGGGTCAGTCACCGGGGAGCTGTTTTTT. Its protein product is CASSGHTGSVTGELFF.